These 16 T cell receptor beta chains were sequenced from one sample in a study of blood T cell repertoires in COVID-19. Libraries were prepared by immunoSEQ multiplex PCR; TCRdb keeps only in-frame clonotypes and omits some of them. The profile shows about 25,000 clones, about 90% of them singletons. Sequencing was carried out using peripheral blood. The receptors originated from a man between 70 and 80 years old in a cohort sampled during active COVID-19.

J is TRBJ2-3 and V is TRBV28; a weak D match, TRBD1 (5 bases). The V end lost 7 bases, the J end lost 5 bases, and 7 bases lay between the germline ends. Per germline, CDR1 MDHEN and CDR2 SYDVKM. This CDR3 has 11 residues. The DNA of the CDR3 is TGTGCCAGCACAGACAGAGATACGCAGTATTTT. This sequence encodes CASTDRDTQYF.

This clone was detected a few times. The genes are TRBV18 and TRBJ1-3; 8 bases agree with TRBD1. Germline V gene lookup returns CDR1 KGHSH and CDR2 LQKENI. CDR3 length equals 16 residues. V was clipped by 2 bases and J by 0 bases; unmatched bases: 3. CDR3 loop: CASSPTGGTSGNTIYF. The CDR3 DNA sequence: TGTGCCAGCTCACCAACAGGGGGTACCTCTGGAAACACCATATATTTT.

The chain joins TRBV11-2 to TRBJ2-7; TRBD2 matches 8 bases. V lost 3 bases and J lost 4; bases outside the gene matches: 5. The germline gives CDR1 SGHAT, CDR2 FQNNGV. The CDR3 spans 14 residues. CDR3 DNA sequence: TGTGCCAGCAGCTTGAGCGGGAGTAGGTACGAGCAGTACTTC. It codes for CASSLSGSRYEQYF.

As regards this clone: Germline and junction disagree at one end, which may indicate a read error. The chain employs TRBV28 and TRBJ2-1, with TRBD2 matching over 7 bases. The CDR3 is 15 residues long. Germline CDR1 reads MDHEN; CDR2 reads SYDVKM. The CDR3 loop is CATHPGLDFYDEQFF. The CDR3 nucleotides are TGTGCCACCCACCCTGGACTAGACTTCTACGATGAGCAGTTCTTC.

This sequence joins TRBV27 and TRBJ1-2; no definite D call. The V end was cut by 4 bases, the J end by 4 bases, with 13 bases between. CDR1 and CDR2 (germline): MNHEY, SMNVEV (reference sequence). The CDR3 is made up of 14 amino acids. The CDR3 bases are TGTGCCAGCAGTTATACGGGTTCGATCTATGGCTACACCTTC. Its protein product is CASSYTGSIYGYTF.

The gene calls are TRBV18 and TRBJ2-3; TRBD2 is a possible D gene (5 bases). The CDR3 is made up of 16 amino acids. Deletions cut 3 bases from V and 0 bases from J, with 13 bases between. Looked up from germline, CDR1 is KGHSH and CDR2 is LQKENI. The CDR3 bases are TGTGCCAGCTCACCCCTCGCGGGCCCTAGCACAGATACGCAGTATTTT. It translates to CASSPLAGPSTDTQYF.

V gene TRBV3-1 (or the pseudogene TRBV3-2) combines with J gene TRBJ1-2; D may be TRBD1 (5 bases). V was cut by 1 base and J by 4 bases, with 10 bases left in between. CDR3 length equals 14 residues. CDR1 is LGHDT, CDR2 YNNKEL, per germline (reference sequence). Here the CDR3 DNA reads TGTGCCAGCAGCCAAGGGGGCAGAGTCTATGGCTACACCTTC. Amino acids: CASSQGGRVYGYTF.

The gene calls are TRBV4-1 and TRBJ1-5; 7 bases line up with TRBD1. Germline values: CDR1 MGHRA, CDR2 YSYEKL. This CDR3 region has 16 residues. The junction had 6 bases not matched to a gene; V was cut back by 2 bases and J by 2 bases. The CDR3 DNA sequence: TGCGCCAGCAGCCAACAACAGGGGAGAGGCAATCAGCCCCAGCATTTT. It codes for CASSQQQGRGNQPQHF.

V usage is TRBV5-6 and J usage is TRBJ2-4, with no clear D. Trimming removed 0 bases from V and 4 bases from J, with 8 bases in between. The CDR3 extends over 14 amino acids. From germline, CDR1 is SGHDT and CDR2 YYEEEE. CDR3: CASSLVAIKNIQYF. The CDR3 bases are TGTGCCAGCAGCTTGGTAGCCATAAAAAACATTCAGTACTTC.

By sample fraction, this clone is medium-sized. The chain combines TRBV4-1 with TRBJ1-6; D not certain. Germline V gene sequence: CDR1 MGHRA, CDR2 YSYEKL. V dropped 1 base and J dropped 14 bases, with 12 bases sitting between them. This CDR3 is built from 13 residues. CDR3 nucleotides: TGCGCCAGCAGCCAAGGGAGCGGAGGATCCCTCCACTTT. It is translated as CASSQGSGGSLHF.

The J gene is TRBJ2-3, the V gene TRBV15; TRBD1 agrees at 9 bases. Germline V gene data show CDR1 as LNHNV and CDR2 as YYDKDF (reference sequence). The CDR3 has 15 amino acids. The J segment lost 4 bases and the V segment lost 4 bases, leaving 6 bases of the junction unmatched. CDR3 region: CATSTHGTGSDTQYF. The CDR3 DNA reads TGTGCCACCAGCACCCACGGGACAGGGTCAGATACGCAGTATTTT.

With regard to this clone: A junction boundary mismatches the germline segment, possibly from a read error. This chain uses TRBV7-7 with TRBJ2-1; possibly TRBD2 for D (5 bases). CDR3 length: 15 residues. Germline V gene lookup returns CDR1 SSHAT and CDR2 FNYEAQ (reference sequence). For the CDR3, the DNA is TGTGCTAGCAGCTTCTCCCTCGGGGAGAAGTATGAGCAGTTCTTC. It yields the protein CASSFSLGEKYEQFF.

The chain uses TRBV18 and TRBJ1-1, with D perhaps TRBD1 (6 bases). Trimming shortened V by 9 bases and J by 0 bases, and 17 bases separated the two germline ends. From germline, CDR1 is KGHSH and CDR2 LQKENI. This CDR3 comprises 15 residues. The CDR3 DNA reads as TGTGCCAGTCAACCAGGGGTGGCGTTGAACACTGAAGCTTTCTTT. Protein: CASQPGVALNTEAFF.

The chain uses TRBV2 and TRBJ2-7; 7 positions agree with TRBD1. CDR1 and CDR2 (germline): SNHLY, FYNNEI. CDR3 length equals 14 residues. V trimming: 5 bases; J trimming: 3 bases; junction bases outside the gene matches: 7. The DNA for the CDR3 is TGTGCCAGCAGTTCCTGGACAGGTTTCTACGAGCAGTACTTC. Its protein is CASSSWTGFYEQYF.

This clone was recorded once. V is TRBV29-1 and J is TRBJ1-1; D might be TRBD1 (5 bases). Trimming took 3 bases from V and 11 from J, leaving 13 bases between them. The CDR3 sequence is 11 residues long. CDR1 and CDR2 (germline): SQVTM, ANQGSEA. CDR3 amino acids: CSVEGGVRAFF. The CDR3 coding sequence is TGCAGCGTTGAGGGAGGGGTTAGGGCTTTCTTT. Complete variable domain (other parts from reference TRBV29-1 and TRBJ1-1): SAVISQKPSRDICQRGTSLTIQCQVDSQVTMMFWYRQQPGQSLTLIATANQGSEATYESGFVIDKFPISRPNLTFSTLTVSNMSPEDSSIYLCSVEGGVRAFFGQGTRLTVV.

A single count supports this clone. The rearrangement uses TRBV21-1 and TRBJ2-4; TRBD1, as called in the table, went unchecked against the DNA. TRBV21-1 is a pseudogene locus. The CDR3 has 16 residues. The CDR3 coding sequence is TGTGCCAGCAGCAATCAGGGGGCAGGAGCCAAAAACATTCAGTACTTC. It is translated as CASSNQGAGAKNIQYF.